This T cell receptor (beta chain) was identified in a study of CD8 T cells in Susac syndrome. The study sequenced TCR beta in blood CD8+ and CD4+ T cells. Negative isolation yielded CD4+ and CD8+ T cells, and FACS enriched TEMRA cells. Germline values: CDR1 SGHTA, CDR2 FQGTGA. The length of the CDR3 is 15 residues. The junction had 3 bases not matched to a gene; V was cut back by 4 bases and J by 2 bases. About 0.5 to 1 ug RNA was reverse transcribed with random hexamers. Amplification of TCR beta CDR3 across 54 Vbeta and 13 Jbeta was performed with immunoSEQ multiplex PCR. One entry per CDR3 protein results from TCRdb running MiXCR on the immunoSEQ multiplex PCR reads. The data show 150,000 to 200,000 distinct CDR3 sequences, about 94% seen once.

This rearrangement joins TRBV7-3 to TRBJ2-1; 9 bases agree with TRBD2. The sample comprised CD4+ T cells from PBMCs. The sequence was obtained from a human donor in good health. The CDR3 spells CASSSIAGAYNEQFF. The CDR3 DNA reads TGTGCCAGCAGCTCCATAGCGGGAGCCTACAATGAGCAGTTCTTC.